This T cell receptor beta chain is drawn from a study of tumor-infiltrating lymphocytes in primary liver carcinoma. Overall study: Among the tumors, stages were T1-T3 N0M0 and sizes roughly 4.2 to 11 cm. The study, taken as a whole, reports: With p = 0.039, the top-250-clone fraction in tumors significantly exceeded that in blood.

Comment on this clonotype: Antigen unknown.

TCR beta cDNA was reverse-transcribed from 500 ng of total RNA. The reaction used a constant-region primer and ProtoScript II reverse transcriptase. Three-round nested multiplex PCR performed with slightly modified ARM-PCR produced the TCR beta libraries. Use of TRBV1-TRBV30 forward primers with a C-beta reverse primer characterized the first two PCR rounds, which lasted 10 cycles each. TCRdb reprocessed the multiplex PCR reads via MiXCR and lists one record per CDR3 protein. This sample has 300,000 to 400,000 distinct CDR3 sequences, with 65% found just once. They got blood RNA out of unsorted whole blood and also pulled out germline DNA. V lost 0 bases to trimming and J lost 5 bases, with 19 bases between them. The CDR3 totals 16 residues. CDR1 SQVTM and CDR2 ANQGSEA come from the germline V gene.

The sequence derives from a man aged 40-49 years with primary liver carcinoma and hepatitis B virus infection. Sequenced sample: peripheral blood. This chain uses TRBV29-1 with TRBJ2-5; perhaps TRBD1 as D (6 bases). The chain's CDR3 is CSVEDRIDRGQETQYF. The CDR3 DNA follows: TGCAGCGTTGAAGACCGAATAGATAGAGGACAGGAGACCCAGTACTTC.